The sequence of this T cell receptor beta chain was determined in a study of neoadjuvant nivolumab and ipilimumab in lung cancer. Clones were sequenced by immunoSEQ multiplex PCR, and TCRdb holds only the in-frame ones, with some missing. Of fewer than 40,000 clones listed, around 90% are singletons. Germline V gene data show CDR1 as SGHAT and CDR2 as FQNNGV. The CDR3 is made up of 14 amino acids. J lost 7 bases, V lost 5 bases, and 8 bases had no gene match. Findings and caveats of the study: Resected-tumor TCR richness correlated positively with pretherapy blood richness. Pathologic regression was not significantly tied to TCR clonality. Compared with tumor-adjacent uninvolved lung, resected tumors showed greater richness and clonality. TCR receptors were sequenced in few samples.

As to this clone: Its specificity is unknown.

Sequenced material: peripheral blood, taken after neoadjuvant nivolumab, alone or with ipilimumab, at or shortly before surgery. The chain couples TRBV11-2 to TRBJ2-1; 7 bases align to TRBD2. The receptor was derived from an adult with non-small cell lung cancer. Written as DNA, the CDR3 is TGTGCCAGCAGCCCGGCGGCGGGGGAGAATGAGCAGTTCTTC. It translates to CASSPAAGENEQFF.